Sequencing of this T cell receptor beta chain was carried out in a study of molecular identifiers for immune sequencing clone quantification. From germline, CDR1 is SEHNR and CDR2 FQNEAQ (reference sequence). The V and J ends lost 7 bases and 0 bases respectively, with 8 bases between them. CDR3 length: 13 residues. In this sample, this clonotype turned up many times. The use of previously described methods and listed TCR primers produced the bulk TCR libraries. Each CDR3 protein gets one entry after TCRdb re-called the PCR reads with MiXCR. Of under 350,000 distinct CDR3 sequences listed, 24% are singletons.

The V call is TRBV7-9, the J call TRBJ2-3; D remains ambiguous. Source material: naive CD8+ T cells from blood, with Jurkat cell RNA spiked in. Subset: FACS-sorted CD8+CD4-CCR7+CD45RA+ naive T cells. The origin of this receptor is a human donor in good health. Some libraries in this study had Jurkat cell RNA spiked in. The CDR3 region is CASIEPSTDTQYF. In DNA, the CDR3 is TGTGCCAGCATCGAGCCTAGCACAGATACGCAGTATTTT.